The 20 T cell receptor beta chains reported below all come from one sample, sequenced in a study of blood T cell repertoires in COVID-19. Data came from immunoSEQ multiplex PCR; TCRdb stores just in-frame clones and leaves some out. The profile shows 170,000 or so clones, about 87% of them singletons. Source material: peripheral blood. The receptor set was obtained from a woman aged 18-29 years who had recovered from COVID-19.

The genes are TRBV20-1 and TRBJ1-2; 8 bases match TRBD1. The V gene's germline CDR1 is DFQATT and CDR2 SNEGSKA (reference sequence). The V and J ends lost 5 bases and 5 bases, in that order; junction bases with no gene match: 4. The CDR3 totals 12 residues. CDR3: CSARDRGYGYTF. The DNA of the CDR3 is TGCAGTGCTCGTGACAGGGGTTATGGCTACACCTTC.

The genes are TRBV27 and TRBJ2-2; D unclear. V lost 3 bases and J 3 bases, leaving 8 bases between the germline ends. The CDR3 runs to 14 residues. CDR1 is MNHEY and CDR2 is SMNVEV in the germline V gene (reference sequence). The CDR3 reads CASSLLSYTGELFF. CDR3 sequence (DNA): TGTGCCAGCAGTTTGCTTAGTTACACCGGGGAGCTGTTTTTT.

V usage is TRBV6-5 and J usage is TRBJ2-5; 10 bases line up with TRBD1. CDR3 length: 15 residues. Germline V gene sequence: CDR1 MNHEY, CDR2 SVGAGI. Losses at the gene ends were 2 bases for V and 5 bases for J; bases not matched to a gene: 5. The CDR3 sequence is CASSYRDRGGETQYF. DNA for the CDR3: TGTGCCAGCAGTTACCGGGACAGGGGTGGGGAGACCCAGTACTTC.

The chain links TRBV30 to TRBJ1-4; D call uncertain. CDR3 length equals 13 residues. CDR1 and CDR2 from the germline V gene are GTSNPN and SVGIG (reference sequence). V was shortened by 2 bases and J by 8 bases, with 12 bases between the two germline ends. The CDR3 DNA sequence: TGTGCCTGGAGTACCGGACCGGGGGAAAAACTGTTTTTT. It specifies CAWSTGPGEKLFF. Using reference TRBV30 and TRBJ1-4 for the parts outside the CDR3, the full variable domain is SQTIHQWPATLVQPVGSPLSLECTVEGTSNPNLYWYRQAAGRGLQLLFYSVGIGQISSEVPQNLSASRPQDRQFILSSKKLLLSDSGFYLCAWSTGPGEKLFFGSGTQLSVL.

The chain carries TRBV27 and TRBJ1-4; D gene unclear. The length of the CDR3 is 13 residues. Trimming pared 6 bases from V and 8 bases from J, leaving 13 bases between. Germline values: CDR1 MNHEY, CDR2 SMNVEV (reference sequence). The CDR3 reads CASSGEASEKLFF. The DNA of the CDR3 is TGTGCCAGCAGCGGAGAGGCGTCGGAAAAACTGTTTTTT.

This chain connects TRBV7-9 to TRBJ2-4, with 9 nucleotides matching TRBD1. The CDR3 has 16 residues. V lost 0 bases and J lost 1; bases outside the gene matches: 1. CDR1 SEHNR and CDR2 FQNEAQ come from the germline V gene (reference sequence). CDR3 nucleotide sequence: TGTGCCAGCAGCTTAGCCGGACAGGGGGCCAAAAACATTCAGTACTTC. Residues: CASSLAGQGAKNIQYF.

The V gene is TRBV20-1, the J gene TRBJ1-1; D gene ambiguous. The germline V and J ends were trimmed by 3 bases and 2 bases, with 10 bases remaining between them. The CDR3 loop spans 13 amino acids. CDR1 is DFQATT and CDR2 is SNEGSKA in the germline V gene (reference sequence). The CDR3 reads CSASRAFNTEAFF. CDR3 sequence (DNA): TGCAGTGCTAGTAGAGCATTCAACACTGAAGCTTTCTTT.

The chain couples TRBV11-2 to TRBJ2-3; TRBD2 matches 11 bases. This CDR3 is 18 amino acids long. Trimming at V came to 2 bases and at J to 6 bases, leaving 13 bases not matched to a gene. The germline V gene encodes CDR1 SGHAT and CDR2 FQNNGV. The CDR3 DNA sequence: TGTGCCAGCAGCTTACCTTTGACTAGCGGGACGGAAGGTGATACGCAGTATTTT. Translated: CASSLPLTSGTEGDTQYF.

This chain links TRBV5-6 with TRBJ1-4; D unclear. Germline CDR1 SGHDT, CDR2 YYEEEE. The CDR3 consists of 14 residues. V shed 0 bases and J shed 5 bases, with 8 bases lying between them. The CDR3 loop is CASSLVEQNEKLFF. The CDR3, as DNA: TGTGCCAGCAGCTTGGTGGAGCAGAATGAAAAACTGTTTTTT.

V gene TRBV19 combines with J gene TRBJ1-1; D might be TRBD1 (6 bases). V was clipped by 7 bases and J by 0 bases, with 18 bases between them. This CDR3 has 16 residues. Germline CDR1 and CDR2: LNHDA and SQIVND (reference sequence). The CDR3 protein is CASKKRTANLNTEAFF. The CDR3 bases are TGTGCCAGTAAGAAGCGGACAGCGAACCTGAACACTGAAGCTTTCTTT.

This clone was seen a few times. The CDR3 DNA reads TGTGCCACCAGCAGACCGGGACTAGTGGACAATGAGCAGTTCTTC. Its protein is CATSRPGLVDNEQFF. The genes are TRBV15 and TRBJ2-1; 8 bases align to TRBD2. The V gene's germline CDR1 is LNHNV and CDR2 YYDKDF (reference sequence). This CDR3 is 15 amino acids long. The trim removed 2 bases at V and 5 bases at J, leaving 5 bases unmatched.

The gene calls are TRBV7-3 and TRBJ2-7; TRBD2 matches 8 bases. CDR1 is SGHTA, CDR2 FQGTGA, per germline. This CDR3 has 15 amino acids. Trimming removed 5 bases from V and 6 bases from J; junction bases left unmatched: 12. The CDR3, as DNA: TGTGCCAGCAGCACCGTAGCGGGAACTTTCTCCGAGCAGTACTTC. Its translation is CASSTVAGTFSEQYF. The full variable domain, completed using reference TRBV7-3 and TRBJ2-7, is GAGVSQTPSNKVTEKGKYVELRCDPISGHTALYWYRQSLGQGPEFLIYFQGTGAADDSGLPNDRFFAVRPEGSVSTLKIQRTERGDSAVYLCASSTVAGTFSEQYFGPGTRLTVT.

The rearrangement links TRBV7-2 to TRBJ2-3, with TRBD1 matching 8 bases. The CDR3 extends over 14 amino acids. With 3 bases clipped from V and 4 bases from J, the junction kept 3 bases outside the gene matches. Looked up from germline, CDR1 is SGHTA and CDR2 is FQGNSA. CDR3 coding DNA: TGTGCCAGCAGCTTCGACAGGGGCGCAGATACGCAGTATTTT. Its protein is CASSFDRGADTQYF.

This clone was seen once. The chain combines TRBV29-1 with TRBJ2-1, with 12 bases aligning to TRBD2. This CDR3 is 12 amino acids long. After removal of 7 bases from V and 9 bases from J, the junction contained 4 bases not matched to a gene. CDR1 SQVTM and CDR2 ANQGSEA come from the germline V gene. The CDR3 loop reads CSGRTSGIEQFF. The CDR3 nucleotides read TGCAGCGGACGGACTAGCGGGATTGAGCAGTTCTTC.

The rearrangement links TRBV5-1 to TRBJ1-2; 12 positions match TRBD1. The CDR3 is 15 residues long. V dropped 3 bases and J dropped 3; count of bases not matched to a gene: 3. From germline, CDR1 is SGHRS and CDR2 YFSETQ. CDR3 DNA sequence: TGCGCCAGCAGCTGGGGACAGGGGGCAGACTATGGCTACACCTTC. The encoded protein is CASSWGQGADYGYTF.

CDR3: CASSLGQGLQPQHF. CDR3 coding DNA: TGTGCCAGCAGCTTGGGACAGGGTCTCCAGCCCCAGCATTTT. The V gene is TRBV5-5, the J gene TRBJ1-5; 7 nucleotides line up with TRBD1. V shed 0 bases, J shed 7 bases, and the junction held 4 bases outside the gene matches. Germline CDR1 and CDR2: SGHKS and YYEKEE (reference sequence). CDR3 length: 14 amino acids.

The CDR3 here is CSVLQDNYGYTF. CDR3 nucleotide sequence: TGCAGCGTTCTACAGGATAACTATGGCTACACCTTC. This rearrangement joins TRBV29-1 to TRBJ1-2; D possibly corresponds to TRBD1 (5 bases). The CDR3 loop spans 12 amino acids. Trimming stripped 5 bases from V and 1 base from J, with 8 bases between. Germline lookup yields CDR1 SQVTM and CDR2 ANQGSEA.

V usage is TRBV18 and J usage is TRBJ2-7, with 7 bases that match TRBD1. Germline CDR1 is KGHSH and CDR2 is LQKENI. J was trimmed by 0 bases and V by 3 bases; bases with no gene match: 2. The CDR3 covers 14 residues. In DNA form, the CDR3 reads TGTGCCAGCTCACCGGACAGGCCCTCCTACGAGCAGTACTTC. Protein product: CASSPDRPSYEQYF.

The rearrangement joins TRBV2 to TRBJ2-6; tentative D call: TRBD2 (6 bases). Germline V lookup: CDR1 SNHLY, CDR2 FYNNEI. The V end was cut by 0 bases, the J end by 0 bases, with 15 bases between. This CDR3 is built from 19 residues. Here the CDR3 DNA reads TGTGCCAGCAGTGAAGCGAGGAGGGGTTCCCGCTCTGGGGCCAACGTCCTGACTTTC. Translation gives CASSEARRGSRSGANVLTF.

The chain recombines TRBV20-1 with TRBJ1-2, with D possibly TRBD1 on 5 matching bases. There are 11 residues in the CDR3. Germline CDR1 DFQATT, CDR2 SNEGSKA (reference sequence). CDR3 amino acids: CRIGGTYGYTF. For the CDR3, the DNA is TGCAGGATTGGGGGGACCTATGGCTACACCTTC.